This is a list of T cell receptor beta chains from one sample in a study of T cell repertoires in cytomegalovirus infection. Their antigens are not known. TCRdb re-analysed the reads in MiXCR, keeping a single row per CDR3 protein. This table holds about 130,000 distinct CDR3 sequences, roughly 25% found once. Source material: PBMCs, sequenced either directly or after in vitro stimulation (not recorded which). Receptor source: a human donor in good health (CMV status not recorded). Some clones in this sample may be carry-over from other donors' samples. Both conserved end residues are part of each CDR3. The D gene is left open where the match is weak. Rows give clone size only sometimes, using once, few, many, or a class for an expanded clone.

CDR3aa: CASSIGLAGKYEQYF
CDR3nt: TGTGCCAGCAGTATTGGACTAGCGGGAAAGTACGAGCAGTACTTC
len: 15
v_gene: TRBV12-3/TRBV12-4
d_gene: TRBD2
abundance: many
j_gene: TRBJ2-7

CDR3aa: CASSQDLRVPNTGELFF
CDR3nt: TGCGCCAGCAGCCAAGATTTAAGGGTACCGAACACCGGGGAGCTGTTTTTT
len: 17
v_gene: TRBV4-1
d_gene: NA
abundance: many
j_gene: TRBJ2-2

CDR3aa: CASSIIAGGYNEQFF
CDR3nt: TGTGCCAGCAGTATTATAGCGGGAGGCTACAATGAGCAGTTCTTC
len: 15
v_gene: TRBV27
d_gene: TRBD2
abundance: NA
j_gene: TRBJ2-1

CDR3aa: CADGQGGSGNTIYF
CDR3nt: TGTGCCGACGGACAGGGAGGCTCTGGAAACACCATATATTTT
len: 14
v_gene: TRBV12-3/TRBV12-4
d_gene: TRBD1
abundance: NA
j_gene: TRBJ1-3

CDR3aa: CASSYGGSLNEQFF
CDR3nt: TGTGCCAGCAGTTACGGGGGCTCCCTCAATGAGCAGTTCTTC
len: 14
v_gene: TRBV6-5
d_gene: NA
abundance: NA
j_gene: TRBJ2-1

CDR3aa: CASSDNRAVANEKLFF
CDR3nt: TGTGCCAGCAGTGACAATAGGGCGGTCGCTAATGAAAAACTGTTTTTT
len: 16
v_gene: TRBV25-1
d_gene: NA
abundance: NA
j_gene: TRBJ1-4

CDR3aa: CASSLRANNSPLHF
CDR3nt: TGTGCCAGCAGCTTACGGGCCAATAATTCACCCCTCCACTTT
len: 14
v_gene: TRBV7-6
d_gene: NA
abundance: many
j_gene: TRBJ1-6

CDR3aa: CASSPLLGLASYNEQFF
CDR3nt: TGTGCCAGCAGCCCGCTACTCGGACTAGCTTCCTACAATGAGCAGTTCTTC
len: 17
v_gene: TRBV5-4
d_gene: TRBD2
abundance: NA
j_gene: TRBJ2-1

CDR3aa: CASSSSRGPYEQYF
CDR3nt: TGTGCCAGCAGTTCTTCCAGGGGACCCTACGAGCAGTACTTC
len: 14
v_gene: TRBV12-3/TRBV12-4
d_gene: NA
abundance: few
j_gene: TRBJ2-7

CDR3aa: CASSQGDSYQETQYF
CDR3nt: TGCGCCAGCAGCCAAGGGGACAGCTACCAAGAGACCCAGTACTTC
len: 15
v_gene: TRBV5-1
d_gene: TRBD1
abundance: NA
j_gene: TRBJ2-5

CDR3aa: CASGPIDPPNYGYTF
CDR3nt: TGTGCCAGCGGGCCGATCGACCCTCCTAACTATGGCTACACCTTC
len: 15
v_gene: TRBV7-6
d_gene: NA
abundance: NA
j_gene: TRBJ1-2

CDR3aa: CASSSRGQGAGTEAFF
CDR3nt: TGTGCCAGCAGCTCGAGGGGGCAGGGGGCCGGCACTGAAGCTTTCTTT
len: 16
v_gene: TRBV11-2
d_gene: TRBD1
abundance: NA
j_gene: TRBJ1-1

CDR3aa: CASSLGGTGGFGTQYF
CDR3nt: TGTGCCAGCAGTTTAGGTGGGACAGGGGGCTTCGGGACCCAGTACTTC
len: 16
v_gene: TRBV12-3/TRBV12-4
d_gene: TRBD1
abundance: NA
j_gene: TRBJ2-5

CDR3aa: CASSLLGVASSNEQFF
CDR3nt: TGTGCCAGCAGCTTACTCGGTGTGGCTAGCAGCAATGAGCAGTTCTTC
len: 16
v_gene: TRBV7-2
d_gene: NA
abundance: many
j_gene: TRBJ2-1

CDR3aa: CASSVHQGAGNTIYF
CDR3nt: TGTGCCAGCAGCGTACACCAGGGAGCTGGAAACACCATATATTTT
len: 15
v_gene: TRBV9
d_gene: NA
abundance: NA
j_gene: TRBJ1-3

CDR3aa: CASSGWVADEQFF
CDR3nt: TGTGCCAGCAGTGGATGGGTAGCAGATGAGCAGTTCTTC
len: 13
v_gene: TRBV6-1
d_gene: NA
abundance: many
j_gene: TRBJ2-1

CDR3aa: CASSVAPSGDEQFF
CDR3nt: TGTGCCAGCAGCGTAGCCCCCTCAGGGGATGAGCAGTTCTTC
len: 14
v_gene: TRBV9
d_gene: NA
abundance: NA
j_gene: TRBJ2-1

CDR3aa: CASSRGLAIDTQYF
CDR3nt: TGCGCCAGCAGTCGGGGTCTAGCGATAGATACGCAGTATTTT
len: 14
v_gene: TRBV23-1
d_gene: NA
abundance: NA
j_gene: TRBJ2-3

CDR3aa: CASSLGLAVLTQYF
CDR3nt: TGTGCCAGCAGTTTGGGACTAGCGGTCTTGACGCAGTATTTT
len: 14
v_gene: TRBV12-3/TRBV12-4
d_gene: TRBD2
abundance: many
j_gene: TRBJ2-3

CDR3aa: CASSVLRADNSPLHF
CDR3nt: TGTGCCAGCAGCGTGCTCCGGGCCGATAATTCACCCCTCCACTTT
len: 15
v_gene: TRBV7-2
d_gene: NA
abundance: many
j_gene: TRBJ1-6

CDR3aa: CASSWVDRPNYGYTF
CDR3nt: TGTGCCAGCAGCTGGGTAGACAGACCCAACTATGGCTACACCTTC
len: 15
v_gene: TRBV5-6
d_gene: NA
abundance: NA
j_gene: TRBJ1-2

CDR3aa: CASSPPGQGKKTQYF
CDR3nt: TGTGCCAGCTCACCACCGGGACAGGGGAAGAAGACCCAGTACTTC
len: 15
v_gene: TRBV18
d_gene: TRBD1
abundance: NA
j_gene: TRBJ2-5

CDR3aa: CASTQGVYEQYF
CDR3nt: TGTGCCAGCACCCAAGGGGTTTACGAGCAGTACTTC
len: 12
v_gene: TRBV7-2
d_gene: NA
abundance: few
j_gene: TRBJ2-7

CDR3aa: CASGQGASYEQYF
CDR3nt: TGTGCCAGCGGACAGGGGGCTTCCTACGAGCAGTACTTC
len: 13
v_gene: TRBV7-8
d_gene: TRBD1
abundance: NA
j_gene: TRBJ2-7

CDR3aa: CASIKRDPHGEQFF
CDR3nt: TGCGCCAGCATCAAACGGGACCCACATGGGGAGCAGTTCTTC
len: 14
v_gene: TRBV10-2
d_gene: NA
abundance: NA
j_gene: TRBJ2-1

CDR3aa: CASGRGNQPQHF
CDR3nt: TGTGCCTCGGGAAGGGGCAATCAGCCCCAGCATTTT
len: 12
v_gene: TRBV6-2/TRBV6-3
d_gene: NA
abundance: few
j_gene: TRBJ1-5

CDR3aa: CASSRGLAGGPGTDTQYF
CDR3nt: TGTGCCAGCAGCCGGGGACTAGCGGGAGGGCCAGGCACAGATACGCAGTATTTT
len: 18
v_gene: TRBV4-2
d_gene: TRBD2
abundance: once
j_gene: TRBJ2-3

CDR3aa: CASSIPQGIQPQHF
CDR3nt: TGTGCCAGTAGTATACCCCAGGGGATCCAGCCCCAGCATTTT
len: 14
v_gene: TRBV19
d_gene: NA
abundance: NA
j_gene: TRBJ1-5

CDR3aa: CASSLSPVPDTQYF
CDR3nt: TGTGCCAGCAGTTTATCTCCCGTCCCAGATACGCAGTATTTT
len: 14
v_gene: TRBV12-3/TRBV12-4
d_gene: NA
abundance: few
j_gene: TRBJ2-3

CDR3aa: CSVSDAGSSYNEQFF
CDR3nt: TGCAGTGTTTCAGACGCGGGGAGCTCCTACAATGAGCAGTTCTTC
len: 15
v_gene: TRBV20-1
d_gene: NA
abundance: NA
j_gene: TRBJ2-1

CDR3aa: CASSLVGTQETQYF
CDR3nt: TGTGCCAGCAGCTTAGTTGGGACGCAAGAGACCCAGTACTTC
len: 14
v_gene: TRBV7-2
d_gene: NA
abundance: many
j_gene: TRBJ2-5

CDR3aa: CASSPEGETQYF
CDR3nt: TGTGCCAGCAGCCCCGAGGGGGAGACCCAGTACTTC
len: 12
v_gene: TRBV7-9
d_gene: NA
abundance: NA
j_gene: TRBJ2-5

CDR3aa: CASSLVGQGNTEAFF
CDR3nt: TGTGCCAGCAGCTTGGTCGGACAGGGCAACACTGAAGCTTTCTTT
len: 15
v_gene: TRBV7-2
d_gene: TRBD1
abundance: many
j_gene: TRBJ1-1

CDR3aa: CASSYSARATEAFF
CDR3nt: TGTGCCAGCAGTTACTCGGCTCGGGCCACTGAAGCTTTCTTT
len: 14
v_gene: TRBV6-5
d_gene: NA
abundance: NA
j_gene: TRBJ1-1

CDR3aa: CASSRVGRASYNEQFF
CDR3nt: TGTGCCAGCAGCCGGGTTGGGCGGGCCTCCTACAATGAGCAGTTCTTC
len: 16
v_gene: TRBV5-8
d_gene: NA
abundance: many
j_gene: TRBJ2-1

CDR3aa: CASSQIATNEKLFF
CDR3nt: TGCGCCAGCAGCCAAATTGCAACTAATGAAAAACTGTTTTTT
len: 14
v_gene: TRBV4-1
d_gene: NA
abundance: few
j_gene: TRBJ1-4

CDR3aa: CASSQVGGYYNEQFF
CDR3nt: TGTGCCAGCAGCCAGGTGGGCGGGTATTACAATGAGCAGTTCTTC
len: 15
v_gene: TRBV6-5
d_gene: NA
abundance: few
j_gene: TRBJ2-1

CDR3aa: CASSSTGDNEQFF
CDR3nt: TGTGCCAGCAGCTCTACAGGAGACAATGAGCAGTTCTTC
len: 13
v_gene: TRBV7-2
d_gene: NA
abundance: NA
j_gene: TRBJ2-1

CDR3aa: CASSRPSGYTQYF
CDR3nt: TGTGCCAGCAGCCGCCCTAGCGGTTATACGCAGTATTTT
len: 13
v_gene: TRBV7-2
d_gene: TRBD2
abundance: few
j_gene: TRBJ2-3

CDR3aa: CASSFRTGGLNYGYTF
CDR3nt: TGTGCCAGCAGCTTCCGGACAGGGGGCCTTAACTATGGCTACACCTTC
len: 16
v_gene: TRBV7-8
d_gene: TRBD1
abundance: NA
j_gene: TRBJ1-2

CDR3aa: CATITPTSGRVYEQYF
CDR3nt: TGTGCCACGATCACCCCCACTAGCGGGAGGGTGTACGAGCAGTACTTC
len: 16
v_gene: TRBV28
d_gene: TRBD2
abundance: many
j_gene: TRBJ2-7

CDR3aa: CASSLRGRAGYTF
CDR3nt: TGTGCCAGCAGTTTAAGAGGCAGGGCTGGCTACACCTTC
len: 13
v_gene: TRBV28
d_gene: NA
abundance: many
j_gene: TRBJ1-2

CDR3aa: CASSQGGQGLKSSGNTIYF
CDR3nt: TGTGCCAGCAGCCAAGGCGGACAGGGCCTTAAGAGCTCTGGAAACACCATATATTTT
len: 19
v_gene: TRBV4-2
d_gene: TRBD1
abundance: few
j_gene: TRBJ1-3

CDR3aa: CATGPTTNYGYTF
CDR3nt: TGTGCCACCGGGCCCACCACTAACTATGGCTACACCTTC
len: 13
v_gene: TRBV19
d_gene: NA
abundance: NA
j_gene: TRBJ1-2

CDR3aa: CSARTGGPSQPQHF
CDR3nt: TGCAGTGCAAGGACAGGGGGTCCATCTCAGCCCCAGCATTTT
len: 14
v_gene: TRBV20-1
d_gene: TRBD1
abundance: few
j_gene: TRBJ1-5

CDR3aa: CASSPPRGSFQETQYF
CDR3nt: TGTGCCAGCAGTCCACCTCGAGGGAGTTTCCAAGAGACCCAGTACTTC
len: 16
v_gene: TRBV28
d_gene: NA
abundance: few
j_gene: TRBJ2-5

CDR3aa: CASSLGTNTEAFF
CDR3nt: TGTGCCAGCAGCTTAGGTACGAACACTGAAGCTTTCTTT
len: 13
v_gene: TRBV7-2
d_gene: NA
abundance: many
j_gene: TRBJ1-1